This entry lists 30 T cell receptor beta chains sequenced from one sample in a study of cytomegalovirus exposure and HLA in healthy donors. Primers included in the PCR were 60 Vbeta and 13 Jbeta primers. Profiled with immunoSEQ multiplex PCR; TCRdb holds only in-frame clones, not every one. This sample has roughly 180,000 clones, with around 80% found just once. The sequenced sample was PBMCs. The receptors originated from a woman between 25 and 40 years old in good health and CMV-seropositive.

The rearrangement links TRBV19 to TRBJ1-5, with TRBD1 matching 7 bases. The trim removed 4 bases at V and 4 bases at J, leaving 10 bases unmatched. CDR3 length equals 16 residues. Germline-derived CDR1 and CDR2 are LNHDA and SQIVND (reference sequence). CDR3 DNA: TGTGCCAGTAGTAACGGACAGGTTTTAACTAATCAGCCCCAGCATTTT. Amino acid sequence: CASSNGQVLTNQPQHF.

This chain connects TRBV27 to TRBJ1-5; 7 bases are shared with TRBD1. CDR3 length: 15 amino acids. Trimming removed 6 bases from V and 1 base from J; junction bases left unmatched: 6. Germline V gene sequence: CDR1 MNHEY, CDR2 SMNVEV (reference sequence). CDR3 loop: CASSQTGTSNQPQHF. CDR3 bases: TGTGCCAGCAGCCAGACAGGGACGAGCAATCAGCCCCAGCATTTT.

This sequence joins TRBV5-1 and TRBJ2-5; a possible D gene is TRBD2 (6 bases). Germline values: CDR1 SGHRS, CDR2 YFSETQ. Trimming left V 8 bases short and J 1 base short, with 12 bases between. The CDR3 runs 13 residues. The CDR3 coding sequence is TGCGCCAGTAGGCCGGGAGTCCAAGAGACCCAGTACTTC. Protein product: CASRPGVQETQYF.

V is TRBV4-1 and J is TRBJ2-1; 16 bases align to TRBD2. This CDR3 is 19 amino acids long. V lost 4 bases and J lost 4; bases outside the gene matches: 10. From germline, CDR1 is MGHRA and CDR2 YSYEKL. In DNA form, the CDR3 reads TGCGCCAGCAGCCGATCCGGGACTAGCGGGAGGGCAAATTACAATGAGCAGTTCTTC. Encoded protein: CASSRSGTSGRANYNEQFF.

CDR3 residues: CASSLQGMNTEAFF. The CDR3 DNA sequence: TGTGCCAGCAGTTTACAGGGGATGAACACTGAAGCTTTCTTT. The chain combines TRBV28 with TRBJ1-1, with a possible D match to TRBD1 (6 bases). V lost 2 bases and J 0 bases, leaving 7 bases between the germline ends. Germline loops: CDR1 MDHEN, CDR2 SYDVKM. The CDR3 totals 14 residues. The variable domain in full, with the rest retrieved from reference TRBV28 and TRBJ1-1, is DVKVTQSSRYLVKRTGEKVFLECVQDMDHENMFWYRQDPGLGLRLIYFSYDVKMKEKGDIPEGYSVSREKKERFSLILESASTNQTSMYLCASSLQGMNTEAFFGQGTRLTVV.

DNA of the CDR3: TGTGCCAGCGCTCGGGGAACGAACACTGAAGCTTTCTTT. This codes for CASARGTNTEAFF. V and J are TRBV9 and TRBJ1-1, with D unresolved. Germline V gene lookup returns CDR1 SGDLS and CDR2 YYNGEE. This CDR3 has 13 residues. Between the trimmed V and J ends, which lost 7 bases and 1 base, there was a span of 11 bases.

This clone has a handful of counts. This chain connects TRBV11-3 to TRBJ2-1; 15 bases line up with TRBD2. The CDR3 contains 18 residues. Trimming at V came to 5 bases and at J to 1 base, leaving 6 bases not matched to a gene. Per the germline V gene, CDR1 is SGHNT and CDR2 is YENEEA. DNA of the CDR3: TGTGCCAGCAGCCGGACTAGCGGGAGGGCCTGGTCCTACAATGAGCAGTTCTTC. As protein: CASSRTSGRAWSYNEQFF.

The CDR3 coding sequence is TGTGCCACCTCGGGGGTGAATCAGCCCCAGCATTTT. It is translated as CATSGVNQPQHF. The chain is built from TRBV10-3 and TRBJ1-5; a possible D gene is TRBD1 (5 bases). The V gene lost 10 bases and the J gene lost 4 bases, with 11 bases spanning the gap. The germline gives CDR1 ENHRY, CDR2 SYGVKD. The CDR3 covers 12 residues.

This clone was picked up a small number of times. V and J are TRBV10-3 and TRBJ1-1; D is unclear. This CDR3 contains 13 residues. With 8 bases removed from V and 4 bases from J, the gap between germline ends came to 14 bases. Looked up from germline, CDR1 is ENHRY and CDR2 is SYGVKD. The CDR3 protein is CAIQAGRFTEAFF. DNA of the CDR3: TGTGCCATCCAGGCGGGGAGGTTCACTGAAGCTTTCTTT.

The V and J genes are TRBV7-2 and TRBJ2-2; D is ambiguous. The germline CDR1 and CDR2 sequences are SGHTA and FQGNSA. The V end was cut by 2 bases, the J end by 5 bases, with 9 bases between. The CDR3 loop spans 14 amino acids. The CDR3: CASSLLPGTGELFF. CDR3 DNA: TGTGCCAGCAGCTTATTGCCCGGGACCGGGGAGCTGTTTTTT.

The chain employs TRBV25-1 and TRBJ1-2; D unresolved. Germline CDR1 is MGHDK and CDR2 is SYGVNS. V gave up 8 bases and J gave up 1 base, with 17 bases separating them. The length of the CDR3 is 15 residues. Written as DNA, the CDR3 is TGTGCCAGCGGCGGGTGGTACGGGATTAACTATGGCTACACCTTC. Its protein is CASGGWYGINYGYTF.

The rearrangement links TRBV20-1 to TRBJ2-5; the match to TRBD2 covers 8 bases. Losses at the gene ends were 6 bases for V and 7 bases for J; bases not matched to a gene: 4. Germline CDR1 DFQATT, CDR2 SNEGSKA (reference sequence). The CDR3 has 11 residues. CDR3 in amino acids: CSAPAGGTQYF. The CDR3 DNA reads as TGCAGTGCCCCCGCGGGAGGGACCCAGTACTTC.

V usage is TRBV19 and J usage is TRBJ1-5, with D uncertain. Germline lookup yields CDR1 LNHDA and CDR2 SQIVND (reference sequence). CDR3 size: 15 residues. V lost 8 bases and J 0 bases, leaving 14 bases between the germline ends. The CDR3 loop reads CASSGSSYSNQPQHF. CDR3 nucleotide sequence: TGTGCCAGTTCAGGATCGAGCTATAGCAATCAGCCCCAGCATTTT.

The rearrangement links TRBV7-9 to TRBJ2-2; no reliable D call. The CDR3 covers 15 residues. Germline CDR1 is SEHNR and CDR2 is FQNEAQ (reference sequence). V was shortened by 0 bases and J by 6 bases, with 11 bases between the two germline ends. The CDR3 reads CASSLALAGPGELFF. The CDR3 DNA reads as TGTGCCAGCAGCTTAGCGTTGGCAGGTCCCGGGGAGCTGTTTTTT.

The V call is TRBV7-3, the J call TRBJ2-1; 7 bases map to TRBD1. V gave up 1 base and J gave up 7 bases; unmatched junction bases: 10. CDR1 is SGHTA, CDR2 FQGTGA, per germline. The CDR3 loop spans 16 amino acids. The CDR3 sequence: CASSLIPTGLGNEQFF. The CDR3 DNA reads TGTGCCAGCAGCTTAATTCCGACAGGGTTGGGTAATGAGCAGTTCTTC. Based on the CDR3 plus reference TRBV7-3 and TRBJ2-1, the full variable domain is GAGVSQTPSNKVTEKGKYVELRCDPISGHTALYWYRQSLGQGPEFLIYFQGTGAADDSGLPNDRFFAVRPEGSVSTLKIQRTERGDSAVYLCASSLIPTGLGNEQFFGPGTRLTVL.

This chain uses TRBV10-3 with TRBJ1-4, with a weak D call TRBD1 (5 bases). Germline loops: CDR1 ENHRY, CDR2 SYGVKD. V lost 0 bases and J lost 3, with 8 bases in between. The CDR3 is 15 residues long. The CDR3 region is CAISESGGSNEKLFF. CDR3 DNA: TGTGCCATCAGTGAGTCGGGGGGATCTAATGAAAAACTGTTTTTT.

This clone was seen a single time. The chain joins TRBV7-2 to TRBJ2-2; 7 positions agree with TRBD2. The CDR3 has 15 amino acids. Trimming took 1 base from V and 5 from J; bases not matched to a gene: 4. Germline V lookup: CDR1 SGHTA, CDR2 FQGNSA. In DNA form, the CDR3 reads TGTGCCAGCAGCTTAGGGGCTAGCGGAACCGGGGAGCTGTTTTTT. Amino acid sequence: CASSLGASGTGELFF.

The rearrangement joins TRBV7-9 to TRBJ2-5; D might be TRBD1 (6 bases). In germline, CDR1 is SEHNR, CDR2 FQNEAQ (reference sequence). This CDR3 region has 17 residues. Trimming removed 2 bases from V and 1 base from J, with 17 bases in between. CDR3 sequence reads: CASSLYRDTSGQETQYF. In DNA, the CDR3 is TGTGCCAGCAGCTTATACCGGGACACCTCCGGCCAAGAGACCCAGTACTTC.

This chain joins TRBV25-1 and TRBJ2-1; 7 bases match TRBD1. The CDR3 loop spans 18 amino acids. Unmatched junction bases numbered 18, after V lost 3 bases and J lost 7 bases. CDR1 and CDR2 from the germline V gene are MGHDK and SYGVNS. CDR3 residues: CASSDFGFAGTVRNEQFF. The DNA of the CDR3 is TGTGCCAGCAGTGATTTTGGTTTTGCCGGGACAGTACGTAATGAGCAGTTCTTC.

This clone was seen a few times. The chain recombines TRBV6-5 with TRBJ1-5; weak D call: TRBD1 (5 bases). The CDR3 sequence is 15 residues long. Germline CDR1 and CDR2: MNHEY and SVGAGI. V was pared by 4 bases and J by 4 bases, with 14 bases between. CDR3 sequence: CASSSYGGRNQPQHF. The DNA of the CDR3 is TGTGCCAGCAGTTCTTATGGGGGGAGGAATCAGCCCCAGCATTTT.

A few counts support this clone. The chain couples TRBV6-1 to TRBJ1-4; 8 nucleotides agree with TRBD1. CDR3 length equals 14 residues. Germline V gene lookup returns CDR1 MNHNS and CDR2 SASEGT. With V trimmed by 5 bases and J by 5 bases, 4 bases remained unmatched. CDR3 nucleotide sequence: TGTGCCAGCAGTTCAGGGGGCTCCAATGAAAAACTGTTTTTT. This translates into CASSSGGSNEKLFF.

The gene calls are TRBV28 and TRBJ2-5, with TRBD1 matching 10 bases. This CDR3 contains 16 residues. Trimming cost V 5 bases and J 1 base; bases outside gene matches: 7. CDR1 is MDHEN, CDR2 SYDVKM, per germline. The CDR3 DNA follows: TGTGCCAGCAGTATCGGGACAGGGGAAATCCAAGAGACCCAGTACTTC. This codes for CASSIGTGEIQETQYF.

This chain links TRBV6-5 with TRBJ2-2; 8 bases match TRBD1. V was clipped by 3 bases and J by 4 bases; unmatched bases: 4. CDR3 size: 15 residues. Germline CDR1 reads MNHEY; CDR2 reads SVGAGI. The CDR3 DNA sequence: TGTGCCAGCAGTTATACAGGGGGTGTCACCGGGGAGCTGTTTTTT. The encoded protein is CASSYTGGVTGELFF.

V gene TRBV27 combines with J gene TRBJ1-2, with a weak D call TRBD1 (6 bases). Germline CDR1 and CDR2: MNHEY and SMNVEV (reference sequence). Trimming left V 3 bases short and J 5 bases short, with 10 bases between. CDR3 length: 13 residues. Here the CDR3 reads CASSLSGAYGYTF. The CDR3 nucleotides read TGTGCCAGCAGTTTGTCAGGGGCTTATGGCTACACCTTC.

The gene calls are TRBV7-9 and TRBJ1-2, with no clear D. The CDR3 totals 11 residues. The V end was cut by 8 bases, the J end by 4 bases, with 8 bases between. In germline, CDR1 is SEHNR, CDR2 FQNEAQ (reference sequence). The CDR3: CASAGSYGYTF. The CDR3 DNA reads TGTGCCAGCGCGGGGTCCTATGGCTACACCTTC.

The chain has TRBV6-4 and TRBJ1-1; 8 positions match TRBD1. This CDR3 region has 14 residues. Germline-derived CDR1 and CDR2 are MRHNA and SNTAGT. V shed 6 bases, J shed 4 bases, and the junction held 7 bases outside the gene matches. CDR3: CASRADRGGTEAFF. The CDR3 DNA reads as TGTGCCAGCAGAGCCGACAGGGGAGGCACTGAAGCTTTCTTT.

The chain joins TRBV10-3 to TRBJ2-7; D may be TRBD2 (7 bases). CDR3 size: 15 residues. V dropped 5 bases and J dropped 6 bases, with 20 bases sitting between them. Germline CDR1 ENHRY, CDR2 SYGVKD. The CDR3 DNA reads TGTGCCATCAGTTTGAATACAAGGGGGGGCAGCGAGCAGTACTTC. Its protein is CAISLNTRGGSEQYF.

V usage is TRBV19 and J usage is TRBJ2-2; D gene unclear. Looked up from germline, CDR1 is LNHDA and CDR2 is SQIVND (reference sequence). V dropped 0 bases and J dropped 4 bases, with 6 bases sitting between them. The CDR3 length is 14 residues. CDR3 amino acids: CASSIDAGTGELFF. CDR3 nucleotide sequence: TGTGCCAGTAGTATAGATGCCGGCACCGGGGAGCTGTTTTTT.

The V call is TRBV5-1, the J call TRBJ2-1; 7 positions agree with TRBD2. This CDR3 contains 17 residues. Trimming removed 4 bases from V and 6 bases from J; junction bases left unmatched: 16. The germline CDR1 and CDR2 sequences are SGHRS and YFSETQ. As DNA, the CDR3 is TGCGCCAGCAGCCCTCGCTCTGGACTAGATCTCATCAATGAGCAGTTCTTC. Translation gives CASSPRSGLDLINEQFF.

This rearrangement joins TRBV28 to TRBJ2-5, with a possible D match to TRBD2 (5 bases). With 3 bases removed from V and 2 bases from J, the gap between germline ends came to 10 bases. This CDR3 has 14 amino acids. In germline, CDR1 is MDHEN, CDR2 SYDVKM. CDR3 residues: CASSFSGLQETQYF. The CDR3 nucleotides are TGTGCCAGCAGTTTTTCGGGATTACAAGAGACCCAGTACTTC.